Presented here are 22 T cell receptor beta chains from one specimen sequenced in a study of shared clonotypes between healthy human individuals. TCRdb keeps only in-frame clones here, not all; method: immunoSEQ multiplex PCR. The sample lists approximately 1.5 million clones, less than 99% occurring once. The sequencing sample was made of naive CD4+ T cells sorted from blood. Subset: CD45RA+ positively selected. The receptors come from a man aged 25 to 45 in good health.

The chain combines TRBV27 with TRBJ2-7, with 11 bases matching TRBD2. Germline V gene sequence: CDR1 MNHEY, CDR2 SMNVEV (reference sequence). Trimming cost V 3 bases and J 6 bases; bases outside gene matches: 16. The CDR3 consists of 18 residues. This CDR3 is CASSFPDGGSGRACEQYF. The CDR3 DNA sequence: TGTGCCAGCAGTTTCCCTGATGGGGGTAGCGGGAGGGCCTGCGAGCAGTACTTC.

The V call is TRBV6-5, the J call TRBJ2-5; 7 nucleotides agree with TRBD1. The CDR3 runs to 14 residues. Germline V gene lookup returns CDR1 MNHEY and CDR2 SVGAGI. V dropped 5 bases and J dropped 2; count of bases not matched to a gene: 5. The DNA for the CDR3 is TGTGCCAGCAGTACCGGGACAGCACAAGAGACCCAGTACTTC. Encoded protein: CASSTGTAQETQYF.

For this clone: The junction shows a germline mismatch at one end, possibly a read error. The chain joins TRBV19 to TRBJ1-1; 8 bases map to TRBD1. The CDR3 has 16 residues. The V gene's germline CDR1 is LNHDA and CDR2 SQIVND (reference sequence). CDR3 DNA sequence: TGTGCCAGTAGTTTACTCCCCACCGCAGGGGGCGCAGTAATGCTCTTT. This sequence encodes CASSLLPTAGGAVMLF.

The rearrangement uses TRBV11-2 and TRBJ2-7, with D perhaps TRBD1 (5 bases). CDR1 and CDR2 (germline): SGHAT, FQNNGV. V was clipped by 3 bases and J by 5 bases, with 17 bases between them. The CDR3 length is 15 residues. The CDR3 DNA sequence: TGTGCCAGCAGCTTTCGGATCAGGGTAAGGGACGAGCAGTACTTC. This sequence encodes CASSFRIRVRDEQYF.

The V call is TRBV7-9, the J call TRBJ2-7; 8 positions match TRBD1. The CDR3 sequence is 15 residues long. The germline V gene has CDR1 SEHNR and CDR2 FQNEAQ (reference sequence). The V and J ends lost 5 bases and 5 bases, in that order; junction bases with no gene match: 11. CDR3 nucleotide sequence: TGTGCCAGCAGCGGGGGGACAGGCGCTATCCACGAGCAGTACTTC. Its protein is CASSGGTGAIHEQYF.

In the case of this clone: Different DNA sequences within this sample yield the same CDR3. J is TRBJ1-2 and V is TRBV28; D gene ambiguous. The length of the CDR3 is 12 residues. Germline-derived CDR1 and CDR2 are MDHEN and SYDVKM. The V and J ends lost 3 bases and 8 bases respectively, with 10 bases between them. CDR3 nucleotides: TGTGCCAGCAGTTTCGGGGTTAGGGGCTACACCTTC. Its protein is CASSFGVRGYTF.

The genes are TRBV4-3 and TRBJ2-1, with TRBD2 identical over 12 bases. The CDR3 length is 17 residues. Germline CDR1 LGHNA, CDR2 YSLEER. J lost 7 bases, V lost 0 bases, and 7 bases had no gene match. The CDR3 region has the DNA TGCGCCAGCAGCCAAGATTTTGGACTAGCGGGATTGAATGAGCAGTTCTTC. This sequence encodes CASSQDFGLAGLNEQFF.

Comments on this clone: In the same sample, other DNA sequences code for this CDR3. The chain carries TRBV7-9 and TRBJ2-7, with TRBD1 matching 8 bases. V was clipped by 5 bases and J by 3 bases; unmatched bases: 3. Germline CDR1 SEHNR, CDR2 FQNEAQ (reference sequence). The CDR3 sequence is 13 residues long. The CDR3 is CASSRGQVYEQYF. The CDR3 region has the DNA TGTGCCAGCAGCCGGGGACAGGTCTACGAGCAGTACTTC.

The chain links TRBV10-2 to TRBJ1-2, with TRBD1 matching over 7 bases. V shed 6 bases and J 8 bases; nucleotides not matched to a gene: 9. Germline V gene sequence: CDR1 WSHSY, CDR2 SAAADI. The CDR3 has 13 residues. The CDR3 DNA reads as TGCGCCAGCAGATATGGGACAGAGAGAGGCTACACCTTC. Translated: CASRYGTERGYTF.

This chain joins TRBV30 and TRBJ1-2, with D perhaps TRBD1 (5 bases). Trimming stripped 4 bases from V and 5 bases from J, with 11 bases between. CDR3 length: 12 residues. Germline V CDR1 and CDR2: GTSNPN, SVGIG (reference sequence). CDR3 in amino acids: CAWTRGGYGYTF. The CDR3 region has the DNA TGTGCCTGGACAAGGGGAGGGTATGGCTACACCTTC.

Here the CDR3 reads CASSFVLALIPGELFF. DNA of the CDR3: TGTGCCAGCAGTTTTGTACTGGCGCTGATCCCCGGGGAGCTGTTTTTT. The chain employs TRBV27 and TRBJ2-2, with D uncertain. Germline-derived CDR1 and CDR2 are MNHEY and SMNVEV (reference sequence). V gave up 3 bases and J gave up 6 bases, with 17 bases separating them. This CDR3 region has 16 residues.

The rearrangement uses TRBV20-1 and TRBJ1-1, with D unresolved. V was pared by 6 bases and J by 11 bases, with 13 bases between. This CDR3 is built from 10 residues. In germline, CDR1 is DFQATT, CDR2 SNEGSKA (reference sequence). Here the CDR3 reads CSAKASSAFF. The CDR3 nucleotides are TGCAGTGCCAAAGCTAGCTCGGCTTTCTTT.

The chain couples TRBV5-4 to TRBJ2-3, with D uncertain. The germline gives CDR1 SGHNT, CDR2 YYREEE (reference sequence). Between the trimmed V and J ends, which lost 9 bases and 1 base, there was a span of 21 bases. This CDR3 comprises 16 residues. The CDR3 loop is CATHSFLIGGTDTQYF. The CDR3 DNA sequence: TGTGCCACCCACAGCTTCTTGATTGGGGGCACAGATACGCAGTATTTT.

This clone was observed a single time. This rearrangement joins TRBV6-6 to TRBJ1-2; 7 nucleotides line up with TRBD1. Germline V gene sequence: CDR1 MNHNY, CDR2 SVGAGI (reference sequence). This CDR3 is 11 amino acids long. Trimming removed 10 bases from V and 12 bases from J; junction bases left unmatched: 11. The CDR3 reads CAIGRQGTHTF. The CDR3 nucleotides read TGTGCCATCGGAAGACAGGGAACCCACACCTTC.

To note about this clone: Other DNA sequences in this sample translate to the same CDR3. The V and J genes are TRBV30 and TRBJ1-5, with D unresolved. Between the trimmed V and J ends, which lost 0 bases and 0 bases, there was a span of 3 bases. The CDR3 sequence is 13 residues long. Germline values: CDR1 GTSNPN, CDR2 SVGIG (reference sequence). The CDR3 coding sequence is TGTGCCTGGAGTGTCGATAGCAATCAGCCCCAGCATTTT. This encodes CAWSVDSNQPQHF.

The rearrangement links TRBV11-2 to TRBJ2-7; TRBD2 matches at 11 bases. V trimming: 5 bases; J trimming: 0 bases; junction bases outside the gene matches: 12. This CDR3 spans 18 amino acids. Per germline, CDR1 SGHAT and CDR2 FQNNGV. Written as DNA, the CDR3 is TGTGCCAGCAGCACAGCAGCTAGCGGGAGGCCGGGCTCCTACGAGCAGTACTTC. Its translation is CASSTAASGRPGSYEQYF. The variable domain in full, with the rest retrieved from reference TRBV11-2 and TRBJ2-7, is EAGVAQSPRYKIIEKRQSVAFWCNPISGHATLYWYQQILGQGPKLLIQFQNNGVVDDSQLPKDRFSAERLKGVDSTLKIQPAKLEDSAVYLCASSTAASGRPGSYEQYFGPGTRLTVT.

The chain has TRBV7-9 and TRBJ2-7; D is uncertain. The germline V gene encodes CDR1 SEHNR and CDR2 FQNEAQ (reference sequence). Trimming took off 6 bases at V and 3 bases at J, with 21 bases between the two ends. The CDR3 contains 16 residues. CDR3 DNA: TGTGCCAGCAGTTCAGAGGCATCAAATCTTGTCTACGAGCAGTACTTC. Translating it yields CASSSEASNLVYEQYF.

The V call is TRBV11-2, the J call TRBJ2-1, with 10 bases matching TRBD2. CDR1 is SGHAT, CDR2 FQNNGV, per germline. V gave up 5 bases and J gave up 9 bases; unmatched junction bases: 16. This CDR3 has 17 amino acids. The CDR3 spells CASSLLVYSGRAAEQFF. CDR3 bases: TGTGCCAGCAGCCTCTTAGTGTACAGCGGGAGGGCCGCTGAGCAGTTCTTC.

In the case of this clone: The identical CDR3 is also encoded by other nucleotide sequences in the sample. The chain is built from TRBV2 and TRBJ2-3; unclear D gene. The CDR3 has 12 amino acids. Trimming removed 4 bases from V and 3 bases from J, with 5 bases in between. Germline V CDR1 and CDR2: SNHLY, FYNNEI. In DNA, the CDR3 is TGTGCCAGCAGTGTAGGAACAGATACGCAGTATTTT. As protein: CASSVGTDTQYF.

The rearrangement joins TRBV18 to TRBJ2-5; 7 bases line up with TRBD2. Germline V CDR1 and CDR2: KGHSH, LQKENI. V lost 1 base, J lost 3 bases, and 2 bases stayed unmatched. The CDR3 is made up of 14 amino acids. The DNA for the CDR3 is TGTGCCAGCTCACCACAGCGGGGTAAAGAGACCCAGTACTTC. Amino acids: CASSPQRGKETQYF.

A remark on this clone: Other DNA sequences of this sample code for an identical CDR3. V is TRBV19 and J is TRBJ2-2; no firm D call. This CDR3 spans 12 amino acids. V shed 3 bases and J shed 7 bases, with 6 bases lying between them. CDR1 and CDR2 (germline): LNHDA, SQIVND (reference sequence). The CDR3 sequence is CASSIVGGELFF. The CDR3 region has the DNA TGTGCCAGTAGTATCGTGGGCGGGGAGCTGTTTTTT.

The chain recombines TRBV6-1 with TRBJ2-3; 8 nucleotides agree with TRBD2. The ends lost 5 bases at V and 3 bases at J; junction bases unmatched: 7. The CDR3 is 15 residues long. Germline V gene sequence: CDR1 MNHNS, CDR2 SASEGT. The CDR3 nucleotides are TGTGCCAGCAGTAGGTCGGCGGGAGGAACAGATACGCAGTATTTT. Translating gives CASSRSAGGTDTQYF.